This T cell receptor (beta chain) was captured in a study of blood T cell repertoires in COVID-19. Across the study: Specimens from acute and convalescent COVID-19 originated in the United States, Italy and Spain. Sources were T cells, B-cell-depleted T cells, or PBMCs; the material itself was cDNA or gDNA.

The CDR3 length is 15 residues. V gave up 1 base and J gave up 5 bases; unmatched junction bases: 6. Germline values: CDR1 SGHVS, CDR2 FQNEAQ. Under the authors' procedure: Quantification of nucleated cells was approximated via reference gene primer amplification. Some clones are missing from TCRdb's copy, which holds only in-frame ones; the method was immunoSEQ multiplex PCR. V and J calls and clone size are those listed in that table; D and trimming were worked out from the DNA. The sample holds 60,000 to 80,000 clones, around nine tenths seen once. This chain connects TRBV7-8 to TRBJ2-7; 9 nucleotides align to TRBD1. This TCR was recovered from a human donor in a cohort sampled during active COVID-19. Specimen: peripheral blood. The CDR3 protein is CASSLGGTGWDEQYF. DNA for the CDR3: TGTGCCAGCAGCTTAGGTGGGACAGGGTGGGACGAGCAGTACTTC.